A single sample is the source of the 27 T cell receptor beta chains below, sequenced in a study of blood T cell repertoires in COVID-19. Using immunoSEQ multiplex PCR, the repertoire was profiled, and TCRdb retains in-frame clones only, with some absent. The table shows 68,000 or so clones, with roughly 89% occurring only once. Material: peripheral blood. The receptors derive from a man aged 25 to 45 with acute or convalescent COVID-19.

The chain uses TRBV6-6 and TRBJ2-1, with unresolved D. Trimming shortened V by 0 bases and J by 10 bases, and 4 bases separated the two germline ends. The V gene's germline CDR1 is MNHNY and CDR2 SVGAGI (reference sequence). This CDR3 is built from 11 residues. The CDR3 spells CASSYSGEQFF. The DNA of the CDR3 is TGTGCCAGCAGTTACTCCGGGGAGCAGTTCTTC.

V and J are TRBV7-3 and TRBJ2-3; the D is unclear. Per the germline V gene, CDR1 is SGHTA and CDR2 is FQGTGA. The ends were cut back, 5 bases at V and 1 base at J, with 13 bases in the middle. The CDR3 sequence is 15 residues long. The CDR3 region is CASSPERSGTDTQYF. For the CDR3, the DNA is TGTGCCAGCAGCCCGGAGAGATCGGGCACAGATACGCAGTATTTT. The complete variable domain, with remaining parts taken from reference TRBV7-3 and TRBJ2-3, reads GAGVSQTPSNKVTEKGKYVELRCDPISGHTALYWYRQSLGQGPEFLIYFQGTGAADDSGLPNDRFFAVRPEGSVSTLKIQRTERGDSAVYLCASSPERSGTDTQYFGPGTRLTVL.

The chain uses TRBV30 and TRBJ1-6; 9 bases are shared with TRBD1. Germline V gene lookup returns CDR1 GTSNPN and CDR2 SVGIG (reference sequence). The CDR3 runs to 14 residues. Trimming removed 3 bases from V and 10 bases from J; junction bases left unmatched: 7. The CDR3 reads CAWSDNRGLSPLHF. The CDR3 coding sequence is TGTGCCTGGAGCGATAACAGGGGGCTATCACCCCTCCACTTT.

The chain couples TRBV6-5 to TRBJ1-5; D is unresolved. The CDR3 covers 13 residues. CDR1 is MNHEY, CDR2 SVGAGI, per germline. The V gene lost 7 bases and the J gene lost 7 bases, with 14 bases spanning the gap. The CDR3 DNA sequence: TGTGCCAGCACCATCCGGGAACCCCAGCCCCAGCATTTT. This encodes CASTIREPQPQHF.

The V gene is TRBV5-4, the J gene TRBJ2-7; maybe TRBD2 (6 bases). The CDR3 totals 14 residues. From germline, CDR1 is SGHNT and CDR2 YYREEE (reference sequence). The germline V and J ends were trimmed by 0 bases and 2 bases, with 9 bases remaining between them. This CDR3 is CASSLDVAAYEQYF. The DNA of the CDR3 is TGTGCCAGCAGCTTGGATGTAGCGGCCTACGAGCAGTACTTC.

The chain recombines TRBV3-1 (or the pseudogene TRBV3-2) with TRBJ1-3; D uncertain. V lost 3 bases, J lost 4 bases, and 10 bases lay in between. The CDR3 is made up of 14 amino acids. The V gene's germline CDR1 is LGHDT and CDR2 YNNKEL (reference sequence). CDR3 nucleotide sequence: TGTGCCAGCAGCCATCTCTCACGGGGAAACACCATATATTTT. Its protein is CASSHLSRGNTIYF.

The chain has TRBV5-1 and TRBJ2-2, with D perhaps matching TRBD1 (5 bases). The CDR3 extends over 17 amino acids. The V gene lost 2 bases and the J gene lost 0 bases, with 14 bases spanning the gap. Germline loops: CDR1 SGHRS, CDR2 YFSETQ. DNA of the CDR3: TGCGCCAGCAGCTTAGGATTTGTGACAGCGAACACCGGGGAGCTGTTTTTT. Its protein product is CASSLGFVTANTGELFF.

The CDR3 DNA is TGTGCCAGCAGCACGACAGGGGGCAGTAAGTTTAACATTCAGTACTTC. It encodes CASSTTGGSKFNIQYF. The chain combines TRBV13 with TRBJ2-4; 10 bases fit TRBD1. Germline V lookup: CDR1 PRHDT, CDR2 FYEKMQ (reference sequence). V trimming: 5 bases; J trimming: 7 bases; junction bases outside the gene matches: 11. CDR3 length equals 16 residues.

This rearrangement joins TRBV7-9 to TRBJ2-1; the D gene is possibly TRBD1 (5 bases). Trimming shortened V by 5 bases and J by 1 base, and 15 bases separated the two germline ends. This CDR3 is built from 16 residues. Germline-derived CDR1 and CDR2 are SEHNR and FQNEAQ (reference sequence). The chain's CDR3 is CASSPDQGNSYNEQFF. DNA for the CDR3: TGTGCCAGCAGCCCGGACCAGGGTAATTCCTACAATGAGCAGTTCTTC.

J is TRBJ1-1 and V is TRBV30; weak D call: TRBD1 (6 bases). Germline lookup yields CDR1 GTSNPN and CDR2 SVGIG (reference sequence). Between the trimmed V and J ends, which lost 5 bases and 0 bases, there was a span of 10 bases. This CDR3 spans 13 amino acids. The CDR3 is CAWVGQLNTEAFF. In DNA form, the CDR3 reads TGTGCCTGGGTAGGACAGCTGAACACTGAAGCTTTCTTT.

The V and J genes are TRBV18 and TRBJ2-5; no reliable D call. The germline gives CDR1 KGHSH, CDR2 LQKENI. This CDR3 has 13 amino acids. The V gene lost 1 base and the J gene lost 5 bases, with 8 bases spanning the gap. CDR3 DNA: TGTGCCAGCTCACCACTGCACACGGAGACCCAGTACTTC. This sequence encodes CASSPLHTETQYF. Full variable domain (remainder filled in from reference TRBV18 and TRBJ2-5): NAGVMQNPRHLVRRRGQEARLRCSPMKGHSHVYWYRQLPEEGLKFMVYLQKENIIDESGMPKERFSAEFPKEGPSILRIQQVVRGDSAAYFCASSPLHTETQYFGPGTRLLVL.

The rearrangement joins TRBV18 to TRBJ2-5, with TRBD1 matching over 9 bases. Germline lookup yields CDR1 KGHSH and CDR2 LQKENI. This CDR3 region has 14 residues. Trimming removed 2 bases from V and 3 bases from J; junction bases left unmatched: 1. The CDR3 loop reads CASSPGTGKETQYF. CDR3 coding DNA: TGTGCCAGCTCACCAGGGACAGGGAAAGAGACCCAGTACTTC.

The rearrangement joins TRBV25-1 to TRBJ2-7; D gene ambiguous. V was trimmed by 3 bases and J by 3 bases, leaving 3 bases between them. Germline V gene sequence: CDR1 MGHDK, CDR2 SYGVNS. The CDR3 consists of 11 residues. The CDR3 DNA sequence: TGTGCCAGCAGTGATTACTACGAGCAGTACTTC. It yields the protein CASSDYYEQYF.

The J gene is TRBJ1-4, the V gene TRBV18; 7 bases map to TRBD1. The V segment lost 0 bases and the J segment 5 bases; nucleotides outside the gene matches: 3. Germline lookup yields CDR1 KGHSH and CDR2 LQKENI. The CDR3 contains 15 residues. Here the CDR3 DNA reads TGTGCCAGCTCACCACCGGGACAGAAAAATGAAAAACTGTTTTTT. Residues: CASSPPGQKNEKLFF. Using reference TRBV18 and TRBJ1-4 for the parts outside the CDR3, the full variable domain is NAGVMQNPRHLVRRRGQEARLRCSPMKGHSHVYWYRQLPEEGLKFMVYLQKENIIDESGMPKERFSAEFPKEGPSILRIQQVVRGDSAAYFCASSPPGQKNEKLFFGSGTQLSVL.

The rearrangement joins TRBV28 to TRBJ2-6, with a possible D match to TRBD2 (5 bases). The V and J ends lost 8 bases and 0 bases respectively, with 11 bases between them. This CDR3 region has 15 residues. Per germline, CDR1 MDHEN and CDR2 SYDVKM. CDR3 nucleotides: TGTGCCAGCGGCGGGCCATTCTCTGGGGCCAACGTCCTGACTTTC. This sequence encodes CASGGPFSGANVLTF.

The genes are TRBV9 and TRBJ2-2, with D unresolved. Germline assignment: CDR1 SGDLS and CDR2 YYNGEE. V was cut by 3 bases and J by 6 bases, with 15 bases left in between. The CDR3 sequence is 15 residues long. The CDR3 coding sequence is TGTGCCAGCAGCGCTGGAAACGGAGCCTCCGGGGAGCTGTTTTTT. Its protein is CASSAGNGASGELFF.

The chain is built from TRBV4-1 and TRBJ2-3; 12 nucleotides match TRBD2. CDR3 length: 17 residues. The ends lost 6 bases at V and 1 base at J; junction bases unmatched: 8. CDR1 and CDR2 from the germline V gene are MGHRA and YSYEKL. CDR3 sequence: CASRRLAGGPGTDTQYF. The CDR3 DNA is TGCGCCAGCAGAAGGCTAGCGGGAGGGCCGGGCACAGATACGCAGTATTTT.

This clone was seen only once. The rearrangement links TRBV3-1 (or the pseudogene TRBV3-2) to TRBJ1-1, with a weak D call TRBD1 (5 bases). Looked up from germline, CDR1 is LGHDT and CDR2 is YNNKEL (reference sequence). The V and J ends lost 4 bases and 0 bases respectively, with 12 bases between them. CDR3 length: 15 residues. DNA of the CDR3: TGTGCCAGCAGCCGCCGGGGGGGGATGAACACTGAAGCTTTCTTT. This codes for CASSRRGGMNTEAFF.

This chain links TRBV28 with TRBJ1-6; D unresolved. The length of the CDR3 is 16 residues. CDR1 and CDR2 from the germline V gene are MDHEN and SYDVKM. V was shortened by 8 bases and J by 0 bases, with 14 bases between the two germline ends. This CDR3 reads CASGTRRSSYNSPLHF. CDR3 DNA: TGTGCCAGCGGTACCCGTAGGAGCTCCTATAATTCACCCCTCCACTTT.

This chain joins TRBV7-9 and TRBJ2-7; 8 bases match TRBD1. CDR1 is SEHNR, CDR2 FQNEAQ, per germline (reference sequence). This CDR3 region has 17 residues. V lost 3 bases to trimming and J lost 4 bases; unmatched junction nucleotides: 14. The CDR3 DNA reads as TGTGCCAGCAGCTTGTTACTCTCGGGACAGGCGCGGTACGAGCAGTACTTC. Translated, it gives CASSLLLSGQARYEQYF.

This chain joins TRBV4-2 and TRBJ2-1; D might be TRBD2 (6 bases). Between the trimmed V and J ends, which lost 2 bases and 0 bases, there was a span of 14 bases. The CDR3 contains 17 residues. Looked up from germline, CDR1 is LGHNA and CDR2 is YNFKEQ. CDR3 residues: CASSQLLASRSYNEQFF. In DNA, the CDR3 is TGTGCCAGCAGCCAACTGCTAGCGTCCCGCTCCTACAATGAGCAGTTCTTC.

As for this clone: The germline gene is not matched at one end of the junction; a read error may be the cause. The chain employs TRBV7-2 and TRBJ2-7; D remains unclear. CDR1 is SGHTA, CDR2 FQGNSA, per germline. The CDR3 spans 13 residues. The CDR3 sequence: CASSPRISYGQYF. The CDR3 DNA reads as TGTGCCAGCAGCCCCAGGATCTCATACGGGCAGTACTTC. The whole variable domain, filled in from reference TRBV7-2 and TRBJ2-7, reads GAGVSQSPSNKVTEKGKDVELRCDPISGHTALYWYRQSLGQGLEFLIYFQGNSAPDKSGLPSDRFSAERTGGSVSTLTIQRTQQEDSAVYLCASSPRISYGQYFGPGTRLTVT.

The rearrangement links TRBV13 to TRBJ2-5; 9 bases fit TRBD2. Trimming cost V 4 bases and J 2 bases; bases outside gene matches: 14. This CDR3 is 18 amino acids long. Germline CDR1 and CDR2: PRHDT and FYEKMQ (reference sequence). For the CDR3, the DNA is TGTGCCAGCAGCTCCCGCCCCATGGCGGGAGGGGGTCAAGAGACCCAGTACTTC. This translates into CASSSRPMAGGGQETQYF. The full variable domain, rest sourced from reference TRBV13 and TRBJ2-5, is AAGVIQSPRHLIKEKRETATLKCYPIPRHDTVYWYQQGPGQDPQFLISFYEKMQSDKGSIPDRFSAQQFSDYHSELNMSSLELGDSALYFCASSSRPMAGGGQETQYFGPGTRLLVL.

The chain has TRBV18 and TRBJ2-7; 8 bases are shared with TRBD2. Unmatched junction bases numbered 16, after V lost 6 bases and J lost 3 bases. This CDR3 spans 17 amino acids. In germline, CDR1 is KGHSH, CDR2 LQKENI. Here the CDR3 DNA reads TGTGCCAGCTCCGGAACTCCCCCGACTAGCGAGGTCTACGAGCAGTACTTC. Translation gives CASSGTPPTSEVYEQYF. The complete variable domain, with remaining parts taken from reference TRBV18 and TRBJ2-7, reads NAGVMQNPRHLVRRRGQEARLRCSPMKGHSHVYWYRQLPEEGLKFMVYLQKENIIDESGMPKERFSAEFPKEGPSILRIQQVVRGDSAAYFCASSGTPPTSEVYEQYFGPGTRLTVT.

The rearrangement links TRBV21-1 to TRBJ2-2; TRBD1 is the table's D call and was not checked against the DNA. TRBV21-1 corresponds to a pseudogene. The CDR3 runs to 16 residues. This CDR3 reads CASSKRGQGMTGELFF. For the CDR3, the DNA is TGTGCCAGCAGCAAAAGAGGACAGGGGATGACCGGGGAGCTGTTTTTT.

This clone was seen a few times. The CDR3 sequence is CASTPRDTGELFF. CDR3 DNA: TGTGCCAGCACCCCGCGGGACACCGGGGAGCTGTTTTTT. J is TRBJ2-2 and V is TRBV6-5; D is perhaps TRBD2 (5 bases). The CDR3 consists of 13 residues. Germline V gene data show CDR1 as MNHEY and CDR2 as SVGAGI. V was clipped by 7 bases and J by 3 bases, with 9 bases between them.

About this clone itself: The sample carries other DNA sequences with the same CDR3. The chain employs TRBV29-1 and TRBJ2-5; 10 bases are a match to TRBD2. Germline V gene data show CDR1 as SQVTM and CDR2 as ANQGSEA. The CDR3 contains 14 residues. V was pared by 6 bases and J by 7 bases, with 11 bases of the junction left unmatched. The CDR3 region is CSVHSASGGGTQYF. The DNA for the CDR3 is TGCAGCGTCCACTCGGCTAGCGGGGGTGGGACCCAGTACTTC.